These 9 T cell receptor beta chains were sequenced from one sample in a study of blood T cell repertoires in COVID-19. Sequencing was performed with immunoSEQ multiplex PCR; in TCRdb, only in-frame clones are kept and a portion is missing. This sample has about 250,000 clones, with approximately 85% found just once. Sequencing was performed on peripheral blood. These receptor sequences come from a man aged 45-65 years with COVID-19, enrolled during active disease.

The V and J genes are TRBV27 and TRBJ1-1; D is undetermined. Germline values: CDR1 MNHEY, CDR2 SMNVEV (reference sequence). The CDR3 is made up of 14 amino acids. The V and J ends lost 7 bases and 3 bases respectively, with 15 bases between them. The CDR3 bases are TGTGCCAGCACCCCCGGCAGGTCATACACTGAAGCTTTCTTT. It translates to CASTPGRSYTEAFF.

V and J are TRBV7-2 and TRBJ1-5, with 7 bases that match TRBD1. Germline V gives CDR1 SGHTA, CDR2 FQGNSA. This CDR3 contains 15 residues. The V segment lost 0 bases and the J segment 4 bases; nucleotides outside the gene matches: 3. CDR3 nucleotides: TGTGCCAGCAGCTTAGCCTCGACAGGGAATCAGCCCCAGCATTTT. Amino acid sequence: CASSLASTGNQPQHF.

V gene TRBV18 combines with J gene TRBJ1-2; no clear D gene. Looked up from germline, CDR1 is KGHSH and CDR2 is LQKENI. V was pared by 1 base and J by 5 bases, with 8 bases between. The CDR3 runs 13 residues. CDR3 nucleotides: TGTGCCAGCTCACCACGAGGAGGGTATGGCTACACCTTC. Protein: CASSPRGGYGYTF.

The V gene is TRBV18, the J gene TRBJ1-4; D is uncertain. V was clipped by 3 bases and J by 7 bases, with 12 bases between them. The length of the CDR3 is 14 residues. Germline V gene sequence: CDR1 KGHSH, CDR2 LQKENI. CDR3 in amino acids: CASSPSPPSEKLFF. The CDR3, as DNA: TGTGCCAGCTCACCGAGCCCCCCAAGTGAAAAACTGTTTTTT. The full variable domain, completed using reference TRBV18 and TRBJ1-4, is NAGVMQNPRHLVRRRGQEARLRCSPMKGHSHVYWYRQLPEEGLKFMVYLQKENIIDESGMPKERFSAEFPKEGPSILRIQQVVRGDSAAYFCASSPSPPSEKLFFGSGTQLSVL.

The rearrangement joins TRBV29-1 to TRBJ1-2; D is unclear. This CDR3 is built from 12 residues. Germline CDR1 SQVTM, CDR2 ANQGSEA. V shed 4 bases and J shed 6 bases, with 12 bases lying between them. The CDR3 is CSVARGPDGYTF. The CDR3 DNA reads TGCAGCGTTGCTCGAGGGCCGGATGGCTACACCTTC.

CDR3: CASSQDGAIRGAGANVLTF. DNA of the CDR3: TGCGCCAGCAGCCAAGATGGGGCCATTCGGGGGGCCGGGGCCAACGTCCTGACTTTC. The rearrangement links TRBV4-1 to TRBJ2-6; TRBD2 is a possible D gene (7 bases). Germline CDR1 MGHRA, CDR2 YSYEKL. The V end lost 0 bases, the J end lost 4 bases, and 19 bases lay between the germline ends. This CDR3 contains 19 residues.

This clone was seen just once. The chain couples TRBV7-9 to TRBJ2-2; 10 bases are shared with TRBD1. Looked up from germline, CDR1 is SEHNR and CDR2 is FQNEAQ (reference sequence). The CDR3 has 16 residues. J was trimmed by 6 bases and V by 9 bases; bases with no gene match: 13. This chain's CDR3 is CASNRDRGVMAGELFF. The DNA for the CDR3 is TGTGCCAGTAACCGGGACAGGGGCGTTATGGCCGGGGAGCTGTTTTTT.

The chain links TRBV28 to TRBJ2-7, with a weak D call TRBD2 (5 bases). This CDR3 comprises 14 residues. The V gene's germline CDR1 is MDHEN and CDR2 SYDVKM. Trimming removed 6 bases from V and 2 bases from J, with 14 bases in between. The DNA for the CDR3 is TGTGCCAGCAGCTTCGGACTTTCGGCCTACGAGCAGTACTTC. As protein: CASSFGLSAYEQYF.

This rearrangement joins TRBV9 to TRBJ2-3, with 7 bases that match TRBD1. V was clipped by 3 bases and J by 6 bases; unmatched bases: 10. Germline loops: CDR1 SGDLS, CDR2 YYNGEE. The CDR3 sequence is 15 residues long. The CDR3 DNA is TGTGCCAGCAGCGCCGAGGGCTACAGGGGCGATACGCAGTATTTT. This translates into CASSAEGYRGDTQYF.